A selection of T cell receptor beta chains follows, all from one sample in a study of early T cells in non-severe SARS-CoV-2 infection. TCRdb processed the 5' RACE reads anew with MiXCR; each CDR3 protein has one entry. This sample has approximately 99,000 distinct CDR3 sequences, with about 12% found just once. Sequencing was done on a sample of whole blood. Source of these receptors: an adult who was a healthcare worker with PCR-confirmed SARS-CoV-2 infection or an uninfected control (not recorded which). Each CDR3 is given with its conserved first and last residue. A D gene is named only where the DNA matches it firmly. Size is omitted from some rows. Given values are once, few, many or a class for expanded clones.

clone_size	d_call	v_call	j_call	cdr3_nt	cdr3_aa
many	TRBD1	TRBV3-1	TRBJ1-5	TGTGCCAGCAGCCGGAATACAGGGGGCAATCAGCCCCAGCATTTT	CASSRNTGGNQPQHF
.	TRBD1	TRBV6-4	TRBJ2-1	TGTGCCAGCAGTTATGGACAGGGGGCATTAAACAATGAGCAGTTCTTC	CASSYGQGALNNEQFF
few	TRBD2	TRBV2	TRBJ2-7	TGTGCCAGCAGTGGAGCTAGCGGGGGGTACGAGCAGTACTTC	CASSGASGGYEQYF
.	.	TRBV5-1	TRBJ2-3	TGCGCCAGCAGCTCGGATCTCAGGGGTGGCACAGATACGCAGTATTTT	CASSSDLRGGTDTQYF
many	TRBD2	TRBV5-1	TRBJ2-1	TGCGCCAGCAGCCCCCAAGGTAGCGGGATAAACAATGAGCAGTTCTTC	CASSPQGSGINNEQFF
many	.	TRBV24-1	TRBJ2-1	TGTGCCACCAGTAAGGGAGAGCGCGGCCGAGGGGATGAGCAGTTCTTC	CATSKGERGRGDEQFF
many	TRBD2	TRBV10-3	TRBJ2-1	TGTGCCATCAGTCTCGGACTAGCGGGAGGGAGTGAGCAGTTCTTC	CAISLGLAGGSEQFF
.	.	TRBV10-3	TRBJ1-2	TGTGCCATCAGTGAGTCTGTGTTACACTATGGCTACACCTTC	CAISESVLHYGYTF
.	.	TRBV3-1	TRBJ2-3	TGTGCCAGCAGCCAAGGCGCGGGGTCGGATACGCAGTATTTT	CASSQGAGSDTQYF
few	.	TRBV29-1	TRBJ2-7	TGCAGCGTTGAAGATGATGACAGCCCGTCCTACGAGCAGTACTTC	CSVEDDDSPSYEQYF
many	TRBD2	TRBV7-3	TRBJ2-1	TGTGCCAGCAGCTCTTTTTCGTCTGGGAGGGGTGAGCAGTTCTTC	CASSSFSSGRGEQFF
.	.	TRBV7-2	TRBJ2-7	TGTGCCAGCAGCCGGAGCTCCTACGAGCAGTACTTC	CASSRSSYEQYF
.	.	TRBV6-5	TRBJ1-6	TGTGCCAGCAGTTACGGCAATGGGAATTCACCCCTCCACTTT	CASSYGNGNSPLHF
few	TRBD2	TRBV10-3	TRBJ2-3	TGTGCCAGCTCCCCGGGACTAGCCCGCGGCACAGATACGCAGTATTTT	CASSPGLARGTDTQYF
many	TRBD1	TRBV6-5	TRBJ2-4	TGTGCCAGCAGTTACGGGGACAGGGGCCAAAACATTCAGTACTTC	CASSYGDRGQNIQYF
.	.	TRBV5-1	TRBJ2-3	TGCGCCAGCAGCTTGCAGTCCGATACGCAGTATTTT	CASSLQSDTQYF
.	TRBD2	TRBV19	TRBJ2-1	TGTGCCAGTAGTAACAACCTAGCGGGAGGGCAGTTCTTC	CASSNNLAGGQFF
.	.	TRBV13	TRBJ2-7	TGTGCCAGCAGCACAAGGCCCCCGTGGGAGCAGTACTTC	CASSTRPPWEQYF
many	TRBD1	TRBV12-3/TRBV12-4	TRBJ1-1	TGTGCCAGCAGTTACGCGACAGGGGGCACTGAAGCTTTCTTT	CASSYATGGTEAFF
.	.	TRBV6-5	TRBJ2-7	TGTGCCAGCAGCCGGCCCGGGGTCGAAGTCTACGAGCAGTACTTC	CASSRPGVEVYEQYF
once	TRBD1	TRBV12-3/TRBV12-4	TRBJ2-7	TGTGCCAGCAGTCTTCACAACGAAGGACAGGGAAGTTACGAGCAGTACTTC	CASSLHNEGQGSYEQYF
.	.	TRBV5-4	TRBJ2-7	TGTGCCAGCAGCTTGAGGGTAGGGCTGGAGCAGTACTTC	CASSLRVGLEQYF
many	.	TRBV7-6	TRBJ1-1	TGTGCCAGCAGCACGAACCGGGACCGGAACACTGAAGCTTTCTTT	CASSTNRDRNTEAFF
.	TRBD1	TRBV7-6	TRBJ2-2	TGTGCCAGCAGCTTAATTCCGACAGGGGAAACCGGGGAGCTGTTTTTT	CASSLIPTGETGELFF
few	.	TRBV14	TRBJ2-5	TGTGCCAGCAGCCCTGGACAGTATGAAAAAGAGACCCAGTACTTC	CASSPGQYEKETQYF
many	.	TRBV16	TRBJ2-1	TGTGCCAGCAGCCAATCAGGGGAAAGGGCTTTCTTC	CASSQSGERAFF
few	TRBD2	TRBV28	TRBJ2-3	TGTGCCAGCAGTTTCCTAGCGGGGGGCCAAATCACAGATACGCAGTATTTT	CASSFLAGGQITDTQYF
.	.	TRBV20-1	TRBJ1-6	TGCAGTGCTATGTGGAAGTCCTATAATTCACCCCTCCACTTT	CSAMWKSYNSPLHF
few	.	TRBV19	TRBJ2-3	TGTGCCAGTAGTATCAAGGGGGAGGGTACGCAGTATTTT	CASSIKGEGTQYF
many	TRBD2	TRBV5-5	TRBJ2-1	TGTGCCAGCAGCTTGGGATCTCTGACTAGCATTAATGAGCAGTTCTTC	CASSLGSLTSINEQFF
many	.	TRBV11-2	TRBJ1-5	TGTGCCAGCAGCCGGGGGGACGTAAGCAATCAGCCCCAGCATTTT	CASSRGDVSNQPQHF
many	.	TRBV7-6	TRBJ1-1	TGTGCCAGCAGCTATGGGGGGATGAACACTGAAGCTTTCTTT	CASSYGGMNTEAFF
few	.	TRBV6-5	TRBJ1-2	TGTGCCAGCAGTTACTCGTGGACCTATGGCTACACCTTC	CASSYSWTYGYTF
.	.	TRBV7-9	TRBJ1-2	TGTGCCAGCAGCTCGAATTCAGGCTATGGCTACACCTTC	CASSSNSGYGYTF
many	.	TRBV23-1	TRBJ2-7	TGCGCCAGCAGTCCTCTCTACGAGCAGTACTTC	CASSPLYEQYF
many	TRBD1	TRBV11-2	TRBJ1-1	TGTGCCAGCAGCCTGGACAGGTCCGAACCGAAGGAAGCTTTCTTT	CASSLDRSEPKEAFF
.	TRBD2	TRBV6-5	TRBJ2-6	TGTGCCACAGGCCGGGCGGGGGATGGGGCCAACGTCCTGACTTTC	CATGRAGDGANVLTF
many	.	TRBV5-6	TRBJ1-3	TGTGCCAGCAGCTCTTACTCCAGCTCTGAAAACACCATATATTTT	CASSSYSSSENTIYF
many	.	TRBV5-1	TRBJ2-3	TGCGCCAGCAGCTCCGGACAGAGGGCGCAGTATTTT	CASSSGQRAQYF
.	.	TRBV3-1	TRBJ2-3	TGTGCCAGCAGCCAAGGGTTTGAGGGCACGCAGTATTTT	CASSQGFEGTQYF
.	TRBD1	TRBV5-1	TRBJ1-2	TGCGCCAGCAGCAACGACAGGGGTAACTATGGCTACACCTTC	CASSNDRGNYGYTF
few	.	TRBV28	TRBJ2-1	TGTGCCAGCAGTTCCCCCGGACACGGAGCCTACAATGAGCAGTTCTTC	CASSSPGHGAYNEQFF
many	.	TRBV7-9	TRBJ1-3	TGTGCCAGCAGCCTTACAGGGCTTAGCTCTGGAAACACCATATATTTT	CASSLTGLSSGNTIYF
few	TRBD1	TRBV2	TRBJ2-1	TGTGCCAGCAGTGAAGCGCGAAGAACAGGGGGCGCGGTTGGTTCCTACAATGAGCAGTTCTTC	CASSEARRTGGAVGSYNEQFF
few	TRBD1	TRBV5-1	TRBJ1-1	TGCGCCAGCAGCTATGGGACAGAGAACACTGAAGCTTTCTTT	CASSYGTENTEAFF
few	.	TRBV11-2	TRBJ2-3	TGTGCCAGCAGCTTAGAAGGCAGGGGAGCGACAGATACGCAGTATTTT	CASSLEGRGATDTQYF
.	TRBD2	TRBV5-1	TRBJ2-3	TGCGCCAGCTCGAGCGGGAAGGCAGATACGCAGTATTTT	CASSSGKADTQYF
.	.	TRBV27	TRBJ1-5	TGTGCCAGCAGTTTATCCTATAGCAATCAGCCCCAGCATTTT	CASSLSYSNQPQHF
few	.	TRBV6-1	TRBJ1-1	TGTGCCAGCAGTGAAGGGGTTTGGAGTCTGGAAATAAGGACTGAAGCTTTCTTT	CASSEGVWSLEIRTEAFF
many	.	TRBV7-6	TRBJ2-3	TGTGCCAGCAGCTTAGTACCCGCTGGGGCCGTCACAGATACGCAGTATTTT	CASSLVPAGAVTDTQYF
many	.	TRBV12-3/TRBV12-4	TRBJ1-5	TGTGCCAGCAGTTTAGGGGAGCCCCAGCATTTT	CASSLGEPQHF
few	.	TRBV6-5	TRBJ1-3	TGTGCCAGCAGTTTGGGCAGGACTAGCTCTGGAAACACCATATATTTT	CASSLGRTSSGNTIYF
many	.	TRBV20-1	TRBJ2-7	TGCAGTGCAAACAGGGAGGCGTCCTACGAGCAGTACTTC	CSANREASYEQYF
few	TRBD1	TRBV6-6	TRBJ1-2	TGTGCCAGCAGTCCCGGGACAGGGGGCTTAGACTATGGCTACACCTTC	CASSPGTGGLDYGYTF
many	.	TRBV30	TRBJ2-1	TGTGCCTGGACGCAGGGGGGGCTTGGAGGGGATGAGCAGTTCTTC	CAWTQGGLGGDEQFF